The 20 T cell receptor beta chains below all came from one sample that was sequenced in a study of early T cells in non-severe SARS-CoV-2 infection (dated by TCRdb to the early 2020s). The library was obtained by 5' RACE. Sequencing was performed on a NextSeq 500. TCRdb applied fastp at Q25 and MiXCR to the public reads, then kept only in-frame beta chains. For every CDR3 protein sequence, its rows merge into one entry that carries the most common genes and DNA. This sample comprises more than 55,000 distinct CDR3 sequences, about 13% of them detected only once. The ten largest clones add up to about 9.3% of the sample. Sequenced here: whole blood, sampled at baseline. The receptors were gathered from an adult who was a healthcare worker with PCR-confirmed SARS-CoV-2 infection or an uninfected control (not recorded which).

This clonotype was observed many times. The J gene is TRBJ2-1, the V gene TRBV4-1; possible D gene TRBD2, 5 bases. Trimming cost V 1 base and J 0 bases, with 7 bases left between them. Germline lookup yields CDR1 MGHRA and CDR2 YSYEKL. CDR3 length: 15 amino acids. CDR3 sequence reads: CASSQGGSSYNEQFF. Written as DNA, the CDR3 is TGCGCCAGCAGCCAAGGAGGGAGCTCCTACAATGAGCAGTTCTTC.

J is TRBJ2-3 and V is TRBV14, with D unresolved. Germline loops: CDR1 SGHDN, CDR2 FVKESK. CDR3 length equals 17 residues. Trimming pared 4 bases from V and 2 bases from J, leaving 19 bases between. This CDR3 reads CASSPDPGLDPTDTQYF. In DNA, the CDR3 is TGTGCCAGCAGCCCAGATCCGGGCCTCGACCCCACAGATACGCAGTATTTT.

This clonotype was counted between two and nine times. The V and J genes are TRBV6-6 and TRBJ1-1; unclear D gene. V dropped 6 bases and J dropped 0 bases, with 17 bases sitting between them. The V gene's germline CDR1 is MNHNY and CDR2 SVGAGI (reference sequence). CDR3 length: 16 residues. The CDR3 sequence: CASRQLTYRVNTEAFF. Written as DNA, the CDR3 is TGTGCCAGCAGGCAACTTACATACAGAGTGAACACTGAAGCTTTCTTT.

This clonotype came up many times. This sequence joins TRBV5-1 and TRBJ2-7, with TRBD2 matching 13 bases. Trimming at V came to 2 bases and at J to 7 bases, leaving 6 bases not matched to a gene. The CDR3 has 15 amino acids. Germline CDR1 is SGHRS and CDR2 is YFSETQ. The CDR3 coding sequence is TGCGCCAGCAGCTTTGCTACTAGCGGGGGGGCGGAGCAGTACTTC. Residues: CASSFATSGGAEQYF.

J is TRBJ2-1 and V is TRBV24-1; the match to TRBD1 covers 7 bases. The CDR3 spans 15 residues. The trim removed 3 bases at V and 4 bases at J, leaving 5 bases unmatched. The germline V gene has CDR1 KGHDR and CDR2 SFDVKD. CDR3 sequence (DNA): TGTGCCACCAGTGATCCGGGACAGACATACAATGAGCAGTTCTTC. Translation gives CATSDPGQTYNEQFF.

The chain is built from TRBV6-1 and TRBJ1-1, with 7 bases that match TRBD1. J lost 4 bases, V lost 6 bases, and 8 bases had no gene match. Per germline, CDR1 MNHNS and CDR2 SASEGT. The CDR3 is made up of 14 amino acids. CDR3 sequence (DNA): TGTGCCAGCAGAACCGACAGGGAGGGCACTGAAGCTTTCTTT. Protein product: CASRTDREGTEAFF.

The chain links TRBV7-2 to TRBJ2-1; 9 positions agree with TRBD2. The germline V gene encodes CDR1 SGHTA and CDR2 FQGNSA. This CDR3 has 15 residues. V was pared by 4 bases and J by 2 bases, with 3 bases of the junction left unmatched. The CDR3 protein is CASSSGGGAYNEQFF. The CDR3 coding sequence is TGTGCCAGCAGCTCGGGCGGGGGGGCCTACAATGAGCAGTTCTTC. The whole variable domain, remainder taken from reference TRBV7-2 and TRBJ2-1, is GAGVSQSPSNKVTEKGKDVELRCDPISGHTALYWYRQSLGQGLEFLIYFQGNSAPDKSGLPSDRFSAERTGGSVSTLTIQRTQQEDSAVYLCASSSGGGAYNEQFFGPGTRLTVL.

This clonotype was seen a handful of times. For the CDR3, the DNA is TGTGCCAGCAGCTTTTTAGGCACAGATACGCAGTATTTT. This translates into CASSFLGTDTQYF. The chain couples TRBV7-3 to TRBJ2-3; D remains unclear. Trimming pared 3 bases from V and 1 base from J, leaving 5 bases between. The CDR3 contains 13 residues. Germline V gene data show CDR1 as SGHTA and CDR2 as FQGTGA.

This clonotype appeared a few times. The CDR3 here is CASSLDTPADTEAFF. DNA of the CDR3: TGTGCCAGCAGCTTGGACACACCGGCGGACACTGAAGCTTTCTTT. The chain combines TRBV7-8 with TRBJ1-1, with TRBD1 as a possible D gene (5 bases). The V end lost 3 bases, the J end lost 3 bases, and 14 bases lay between the germline ends. The CDR3 consists of 15 residues. Germline loops: CDR1 SGHVS, CDR2 FQNEAQ.

This rearrangement joins TRBV7-8 to TRBJ2-6; D is tentatively TRBD1 or TRBD2 (5 bases each). The CDR3 covers 18 residues. Germline CDR1 reads SGHVS; CDR2 reads FQNEAQ. The V and J ends lost 5 bases and 2 bases respectively, with 19 bases between them. The CDR3, as DNA: TGTGCCAGCAGCCCCCTCCGGGACCTCCTTACTGGGGCCAACGTCCTGACTTTC. Translation gives CASSPLRDLLTGANVLTF.

This clonotype has just a few counts. The chain links TRBV4-2 to TRBJ2-3; D may be TRBD1 or TRBD2 (6 bases each). Germline loops: CDR1 LGHNA, CDR2 YNFKEQ. The germline V and J ends were trimmed by 4 bases and 5 bases, with 16 bases remaining between them. The CDR3 spans 15 residues. CDR3 in amino acids: CASSLEEGGGDTQYF. As DNA, the CDR3 is TGTGCCAGCAGCCTGGAGGAAGGGGGAGGAGATACGCAGTATTTT.

This clonotype showed up just a few times. This rearrangement joins TRBV3-2 to TRBJ1-1. TRBV3-2 is flagged as a pseudogene. This CDR3 is 18 amino acids long. CDR3 coding DNA: TGTGCCAGCAGTCCGGGACCAACGGGCGTAGAGACATCCACTGAAGCTTTCTTT. Its protein is CASSPGPTGVETSTEAFF.

This clonotype has more than one count but fewer than ten. This sequence joins TRBV18 and TRBJ1-3, with unresolved D. Trimming cost V 3 bases and J 0 bases, with 15 bases left between them. CDR1 and CDR2 from the germline V gene are KGHSH and LQKENI. The CDR3 spans 17 residues. This chain's CDR3 is CASSPITAEVSGNTIYF. CDR3 bases: TGTGCCAGCTCACCTATCACAGCCGAAGTCTCTGGAAACACCATATATTTT.

Only a few counts were recorded for this clonotype. V usage is TRBV28 and J usage is TRBJ2-2; 8 nucleotides align to TRBD1. This CDR3 spans 15 amino acids. The J segment lost 5 bases and the V segment lost 6 bases, leaving 8 bases of the junction unmatched. Germline CDR1 reads MDHEN; CDR2 reads SYDVKM. CDR3: CASSTGQGDTGELFF. DNA for the CDR3: TGTGCCAGCAGCACCGGACAGGGAGATACCGGGGAGCTGTTTTTT.

This clonotype appeared a few times. This chain connects TRBV6-2 or TRBV6-3 to TRBJ2-7, with 8 bases fitting TRBD2. Unmatched junction bases numbered 2, after V lost 0 bases and J lost 1 base. The CDR3 runs to 15 residues. The V gene's germline CDR1 is MNHEY and CDR2 SVGEGT. In DNA form, the CDR3 reads TGTGCCAGCAGTTACTCGCCTAGCGGGTCCTACGAGCAGTACTTC. Protein product: CASSYSPSGSYEQYF.

This clonotype was recorded at least ten times. V gene TRBV11-1 combines with J gene TRBJ2-5; D is possibly TRBD1 (5 bases). This CDR3 is built from 16 residues. Germline CDR1 SGHAT, CDR2 FQDESV (reference sequence). V was trimmed by 6 bases and J by 0 bases, leaving 17 bases between them. Written as DNA, the CDR3 is TGTGCCAGCAGTCCATCTATCAGGGTCCACCAAGAGACCCAGTACTTC. Protein sequence: CASSPSIRVHQETQYF.

This clonotype was detected ten times or more. Its ends do not fully match the called genes, so a read error is possible. The V call is TRBV11-2, the J call TRBJ2-3, with TRBD2 identical over 12 bases. Germline values: CDR1 SGHAT, CDR2 FQNNGV. CDR3 length: 16 residues. The CDR3 region has the DNA TGTGCCAGCAGCCCCTGGACTAGCGGGGCCACAAATACGCAGTATTTT. Translated: CASSPWTSGATNTQYF. Based on the CDR3 plus reference TRBV11-2 and TRBJ2-3, the full variable domain is EAGVAQSPRYKIIEKRQSVAFWCNPISGHATLYWYQQILGQGPKLLIQFQNNGVVDDSQLPKDRFSAERLKGVDSTLKIQPAKLEDSAVYLCASSPWTSGATNTQYFGPGTRLTVL.

The chain uses TRBV20-1 and TRBJ2-5; D is possibly TRBD2 (6 bases). V lost 0 bases, J lost 1 base, and 18 bases lay in between. CDR1 and CDR2 from the germline V gene are DFQATT and SNEGSKA (reference sequence). The CDR3 covers 17 residues. DNA for the CDR3: TGCAGTGCTAGAGATGACCCTCAGGTTAGCGGCCAAGAGACCCAGTACTTC. It encodes CSARDDPQVSGQETQYF.

The chain employs TRBV12-3 or TRBV12-4 and TRBJ1-5, with TRBD1 matching 7 bases. The CDR3 has 14 residues. The V segment lost 6 bases and the J segment 0 bases; nucleotides outside the gene matches: 2. The CDR3 bases are TGTGCCAGCAGGGACAGGTATAGCAATCAGCCCCAGCATTTT. Amino acid sequence: CASRDRYSNQPQHF.

The J gene is TRBJ2-1, the V gene TRBV7-9; 8 bases are shared with TRBD1. In germline, CDR1 is SEHNR, CDR2 FQNEAQ (reference sequence). The ends lost 5 bases at V and 7 bases at J; junction bases unmatched: 13. The CDR3 covers 16 residues. The CDR3 is CASSLLGQGKQNEQFF. The CDR3 DNA follows: TGTGCCAGCAGCCTCCTCGGACAGGGAAAACAAAATGAGCAGTTCTTC.